These T cell receptor beta chains were read from a single sample in a study of post-analysis software for immune sequencing data. One entry per CDR3 protein, called by TCRdb with MiXCR from the PCR reads. Of 700,000 to 900,000 distinct CDR3 sequences detected, 35% to 55% appear once; the ten largest clones hold over 4.5%. The sequencing input was blood. All receptors come from a girl aged 10-17 years with multiple sclerosis. CDR3s include the opening cysteine and the closing phenylalanine or tryptophan. D genes are given only for firm matches. Clone size is not always given. Where it is, it says once, few, many or a class for expanded clones.

TRBV4-3	TRBJ2-5	-	-	TGCGCCAGCAGCCAAGGGCGAAGTGGACAGTACCAAGAGACCCAGTACTTC	CASSQGRSGQYQETQYF
TRBV4-3	TRBJ2-5	-	-	TGCGCCAGCAGCCAAACCTCCGGGACAAAATACAATGAGCAGTACTTC	CASSQTSGTKYNEQYF
TRBV7-9	TRBJ2-7	TRBD1	-	TGTGCCATAGACAGGGTCGGCGACGAGCAGTACTTC	CAIDRVGDEQYF
TRBV5-1	TRBJ2-7	TRBD2	once	TGCGCCAGCAGCATCGGGACTAGCGGGAACCACAAGCAGTACTTC	CASSIGTSGNHKQYF
TRBV12-3/TRBV12-4	TRBJ2-7	-	once	TGTGCCAGCAGTTTAGCGCGGGTGGGAGGCCCCTACGAGCAGTACTTC	CASSLARVGGPYEQYF
TRBV29-1	TRBJ2-7	TRBD1	-	TGCAGCGTTGTTGTAGACAGGGGGGGTTACGAGCAGTACTTC	CSVVVDRGGYEQYF
TRBV27	TRBJ1-4	-	few	TGTGCCAGCAGCTCCGGGCCCGGGACATATAATGAAAAACTGTTTTTT	CASSSGPGTYNEKLFF
TRBV13	TRBJ1-2	-	-	TGTGCCAGCAGCTTAGGGCCCCGCGATGGCTACACCTTC	CASSLGPRDGYTF
TRBV5-1	TRBJ2-3	-	-	TGCGCCAGCAGCAAGAGTCCAGATACGCAGTATTTT	CASSKSPDTQYF
TRBV12-3/TRBV12-4	TRBJ2-1	TRBD2	-	TGTGCCAGCAGTTATCCGGGACTAGCGGGCTTCCTCCACAATGAGCAGTTCTTC	CASSYPGLAGFLHNEQFF
TRBV20-1	TRBJ1-5	-	-	TGCAGTGCTAGACAGGACGCCAATCAGCCCCAGCATTTT	CSARQDANQPQHF
TRBV19	TRBJ2-1	TRBD1	-	TGTGCCAGTAGTGTGGGGGGGGACAGGGGGATTAGTGAGCAGTTCTTC	CASSVGGDRGISEQFF
TRBV7-9	TRBJ2-1	-	-	TGTGCCAGCAGCTTAAGCCAGGGTGAAAACAATGAGCAGTTCTTC	CASSLSQGENNEQFF
TRBV27	TRBJ2-4	TRBD1	-	TGTGCCGGCAGTCTACAGGGGGAGACTAAAAACATTCAGTACTTC	CAGSLQGETKNIQYF
TRBV6-5	TRBJ2-7	TRBD1	few	TGTGCCAGCAGTTCCACAGGGGGCTCCTACAATGAGCAGTACTTC	CASSSTGGSYNEQYF
TRBV2	TRBJ2-3	TRBD2	-	TGTGCCAGCAGGGTACTAGCGGCTAGCACAGATACGCAGTATTTT	CASRVLAASTDTQYF
TRBV5-1	TRBJ2-7	TRBD2	-	TGCGCCAGCAGCTTGACTAGCGGGAGGGCCAATCCGTACGAGCAGTACTTC	CASSLTSGRANPYEQYF
TRBV3-1	TRBJ2-7	-	-	TGTGCCAGCAGCCAAAGGGGGGAGGGAATCTACGAGCAGTACTTC	CASSQRGEGIYEQYF
TRBV20-1	TRBJ2-7	-	-	TGCAGTGCTCGTTCAGGAGAGGCGAGCTCCTACGAGCAGTACTTC	CSARSGEASSYEQYF
TRBV12-3/TRBV12-4	TRBJ1-1	-	few	TGTGCCAGCAGTTTGGCACTACAGGGAACTGAAGCTTTCTTT	CASSLALQGTEAFF
TRBV28	TRBJ2-3	-	-	TGTGCCAGCAACGGGAGATTTACGCAGTATTTT	CASNGRFTQYF
TRBV6-2/TRBV6-3	TRBJ2-1	-	few	TGTGCCAGCAGTTCCGTTGTCGAGCAGTTCTTC	CASSSVVEQFF